These 30 T cell receptor beta chains share one sample of origin, sequenced in a study of blood T cells in healthy people across ages. Through a sample-barcoded 5' primer and a J-beta primer mix, a second PCR was run for roughly 7 to 12 cycles. From the 5' RACE reads, TCRdb called clonotypes with MiXCR, one entry per CDR3 protein. Among about 1,500,000 distinct CDR3 sequences, under 30% were seen once, and the ten largest hold 7.7%. Specimen: blood. Source of these receptors: a woman in her twenties or thirties in good health.

This chain connects TRBV7-6 to TRBJ1-6; TRBD1 matches 7 bases. The CDR3 runs to 13 residues. Germline-derived CDR1 and CDR2 are SGHVS and FNYEAQ. The V gene end was trimmed by 5 bases and the J gene end by 8 bases; junction bases not matched to a gene: 3. CDR3: CASSQQGHSPLHF. CDR3 coding DNA: TGTGCCAGCAGCCAACAGGGGCATTCACCCCTCCACTTT. The variable domain in full, completed from reference TRBV7-6 and TRBJ1-6, reads GAGVSQSPRYKVTKRGQDVALRCDPISGHVSLYWYRQALGQGPEFLTYFNYEAQQDKSGLPNDRFSAERPEGSISTLTIQRTEQRDSAMYRCASSQQGHSPLHFGNGTRLTVT.

This clonotype was detected many times. The CDR3, as DNA: TGCGCCAGCAGCTTGGTAGTTAGCGGGAGCGACGAGCAGTACTTC. Its translation: CASSLVVSGSDEQYF. The chain joins TRBV5-1 to TRBJ2-7, with 9 bases aligning to TRBD2. Unmatched junction bases numbered 6, after V lost 0 bases and J lost 5 bases. The CDR3 has 15 residues. Germline values: CDR1 SGHRS, CDR2 YFSETQ.

Ten or more counts support this clonotype. This chain uses TRBV20-1 with TRBJ2-1; D is possibly TRBD1 or TRBD2 (5 bases each). Trimming stripped 0 bases from V and 0 bases from J, with 9 bases between. The CDR3 covers 15 residues. Germline assignment: CDR1 DFQATT and CDR2 SNEGSKA (reference sequence). Here the CDR3 reads CSAREGESSYNEQFF. The DNA for the CDR3 is TGCAGTGCTAGAGAGGGGGAAAGCTCCTACAATGAGCAGTTCTTC.

This clonotype was observed many times. The gene calls are TRBV6-6 and TRBJ1-4; TRBD1 might be the D (6 bases). Germline lookup yields CDR1 MNHNY and CDR2 SVGAGI (reference sequence). Trimming stripped 2 bases from V and 4 bases from J, with 8 bases between. The CDR3 sequence is 14 residues long. The CDR3 region is CASSYDRINEKLFF. CDR3 bases: TGTGCCAGCAGTTACGACAGGATTAATGAAAAACTGTTTTTT.

This clonotype was picked up a small number of times. This chain joins TRBV28 and TRBJ1-2, with D tentatively TRBD1 (5 bases). CDR3 length equals 18 residues. Looked up from germline, CDR1 is MDHEN and CDR2 is SYDVKM. Trimming pared 8 bases from V and 0 bases from J, leaving 25 bases between. CDR3 nucleotides: TGTGCCAGCCCCCCCCCCGGGGGAGGGAACTATGCTAACTATGGCTACACCTTC. Residues: CASPPPGGGNYANYGYTF.

The chain links TRBV29-1 to TRBJ2-2; D is unresolved. The CDR3 contains 14 residues. The germline gives CDR1 SQVTM, CDR2 ANQGSEA. With 2 bases removed from V and 0 bases from J, the gap between germline ends came to 7 bases. The CDR3 nucleotides read TGCAGCGTTGAACTGCCTGCGAACACCGGGGAGCTGTTTTTT. Translation: CSVELPANTGELFF.

J is TRBJ2-7 and V is TRBV3-1; TRBD2 matches 7 bases. The CDR3 is 15 amino acids. Germline-derived CDR1 and CDR2 are LGHDT and YNNKEL (reference sequence). V lost 1 base to trimming and J lost 3 bases; unmatched junction nucleotides: 6. CDR3 bases: TGTGCCAGCAGCCAAGGGAGCGGGACCCACTACGAGCAGTACTTC. This translates into CASSQGSGTHYEQYF.

V gene TRBV5-1 combines with J gene TRBJ2-7; 7 nucleotides agree with TRBD1. The CDR3 extends over 15 amino acids. Trimming at V came to 3 bases and at J to 2 bases, leaving 8 bases not matched to a gene. The germline gives CDR1 SGHRS, CDR2 YFSETQ. The CDR3 here is CASSSRQGKAYEQYF. The CDR3 bases are TGCGCCAGCAGCTCTCGACAGGGAAAGGCCTACGAGCAGTACTTC. Variable domain in full (rest from reference TRBV5-1 and TRBJ2-7): KAGVTQTPRYLIKTRGQQVTLSCSPISGHRSVSWYQQTPGQGLQFLFEYFSETQRNKGNFPGRFSGRQFSNSRSEMNVSTLELGDSALYLCASSSRQGKAYEQYFGPGTRLTVT.

A note on this clonotype: With a much larger clone just one base away, this may be a read error. This chain links TRBV6-4 with TRBJ2-1, with 8 bases matching TRBD2. Germline V gene lookup returns CDR1 MRHNA and CDR2 SNTAGT. The ends lost 8 bases at V and 10 bases at J; junction bases unmatched: 16. CDR3 size: 15 residues. CDR3 loop: CASLFTGLEIWEQFF. CDR3 nucleotides: TGTGCCAGCCTTTTTACGGGACTAGAAATTTGGGAGCAGTTCTTC.

This clonotype was recorded at least ten times. The rearrangement joins TRBV12-3 or TRBV12-4 to TRBJ2-5; possibly TRBD2 for D (6 bases). The CDR3 contains 14 residues. V was shortened by 7 bases and J by 2 bases, with 14 bases between the two germline ends. Here the CDR3 DNA reads TGTGCCAGCACCGCCACGGGGGAACAAGAGACCCAGTACTTC. This gives the protein CASTATGEQETQYF.

This clonotype was picked up one time. This chain links TRBV14 with TRBJ2-1, with a possible D match to TRBD2 (5 bases). The CDR3 contains 16 residues. Germline V lookup: CDR1 SGHDN, CDR2 FVKESK. Trimming took 3 bases from V and 10 from J, leaving 22 bases between them. The CDR3 is CASSQLAPLNTYEQFF. Written as DNA, the CDR3 is TGTGCCAGCAGCCAGCTAGCTCCTCTTAATACCTACGAGCAGTTCTTC.

The chain uses TRBV30 and TRBJ2-2, with D uncertain. This CDR3 is 13 amino acids long. Germline values: CDR1 GTSNPN, CDR2 SVGIG (reference sequence). The V and J ends lost 0 bases and 6 bases respectively, with 8 bases between them. The DNA for the CDR3 is TGTGCCTGGAGTGTAAGGTCCGCCGGGGAGCTGTTTTTT. Translated: CAWSVRSAGELFF.

Details on this clonotype: Its ends do not fully match the called genes, so a read error is possible. V and J are TRBV3-1 and TRBJ1-1; a possible D gene is TRBD1 (5 bases). Germline V CDR1 and CDR2: LGHDT, YNNKEL (reference sequence). The CDR3 loop spans 14 amino acids. The CDR3 DNA follows: TGTGCCGGCAGCCAAGTTGGGGGAAACACTGAAGCTTTCTTT. Residues: CAGSQVGGNTEAFF.

A remark on this clonotype: A junction end diverges from the germline sequence, so it may reflect a read error. This rearrangement joins TRBV5-1 to TRBJ2-1, with 11 bases identical to TRBD2. The CDR3 runs 16 residues. Germline V lookup: CDR1 SGHRS, CDR2 YFSETQ. This chain's CDR3 is CANSSQLAGDYNEQFF. The CDR3 DNA sequence: TGCGCCAACAGCTCACAACTAGCGGGGGATTACAATGAGCAGTTCTTC.

The chain combines TRBV5-6 with TRBJ2-5; D perhaps matches TRBD2 (6 bases). The CDR3 spans 14 residues. CDR1 and CDR2 from the germline V gene are SGHDT and YYEEEE. Between the trimmed V and J ends, which lost 3 bases and 11 bases, there was a span of 20 bases. In nucleotides, the CDR3 is TGTGCCAGCAGCTCTCGGGGAGGCCGTGGGGAGCAGTACTTC. Translated: CASSSRGGRGEQYF.

The rearrangement links TRBV7-9 to TRBJ2-6; 9 bases agree with TRBD1. With 11 bases clipped from V and 0 bases from J, the junction kept 8 bases outside the gene matches. There are 16 residues in the CDR3. The germline V gene encodes CDR1 SEHNR and CDR2 FQNEAQ (reference sequence). CDR3 in amino acids: CAGHRGQSSGANVLTF. In DNA form, the CDR3 reads TGTGCCGGACACAGGGGGCAGAGCTCTGGGGCCAACGTCCTGACTTTC. The whole variable domain, filled in from reference TRBV7-9 and TRBJ2-6, reads DTGVSQNPRHKITKRGQNVTFRCDPISEHNRLYWYRQTLGQGPEFLTYFQNEAQLEKSRLLSDRFSAERPKGSFSTLEIQRTEQGDSAMYLCAGHRGQSSGANVLTFGAGSRLTVL.

This clonotype was seen a few times. This chain joins TRBV24-1 and TRBJ2-2; D is perhaps TRBD2 (5 bases). The length of the CDR3 is 15 residues. Germline loops: CDR1 KGHDR, CDR2 SFDVKD. V lost 3 bases, J lost 4 bases, and 11 bases lay in between. DNA for the CDR3: TGTGCCACCAGTGATAGGACTTCGGGCACCGGGGAGCTGTTTTTT. Translation gives CATSDRTSGTGELFF.

Concerning this clonotype: It may be a read error: a sequence one base away is much more abundant. The chain uses TRBV7-9 and TRBJ2-5; TRBD1 matches at 11 bases. CDR1 SEHNR and CDR2 FQNEAQ come from the germline V gene (reference sequence). J was trimmed by 11 bases and V by 5 bases; bases with no gene match: 10. The CDR3 covers 14 residues. The CDR3, as DNA: TGTGCCAGCAGCCCGGACAGGGGGCTCGACGGGCAGTACTTC. Residues: CASSPDRGLDGQYF.

This clonotype appeared a few times. The V and J genes are TRBV15 and TRBJ2-7; D perhaps matches TRBD1 (6 bases). The V and J ends lost 3 bases and 0 bases respectively, with 18 bases between them. There are 17 residues in the CDR3. The V gene's germline CDR1 is LNHNV and CDR2 YYDKDF (reference sequence). Written as DNA, the CDR3 is TGTGCCACCAGCAGGGGAAGACAGGCGTTGATCTCCTACGAGCAGTACTTC. This sequence encodes CATSRGRQALISYEQYF.

This chain links TRBV28 with TRBJ1-2, with a possible D match to TRBD1 (6 bases). With 6 bases removed from V and 8 bases from J, the gap between germline ends came to 22 bases. The CDR3 contains 15 residues. CDR1 and CDR2 from the germline V gene are MDHEN and SYDVKM. The CDR3 DNA is TGTGCCAGCAGAACTAGCAGTCAGGGGTCTGGCGGCTACACCTTC. It encodes CASRTSSQGSGGYTF.

The J gene is TRBJ2-7, the V gene TRBV12-3 or TRBV12-4, with TRBD1 matching over 11 bases. This CDR3 comprises 15 residues. V gave up 5 bases and J gave up 8 bases; unmatched junction bases: 11. This chain's CDR3 is CASSAGTGGGSQQYF. CDR3 coding DNA: TGTGCCAGCAGTGCCGGGACAGGGGGGGGAAGCCAGCAGTACTTC.

The CDR3 nucleotides are TGTGCCAGCAAGCTCGTCGCAGATACGCAGTATTTT. This codes for CASKLVADTQYF. V and J are TRBV7-2 and TRBJ2-3; D is uncertain. CDR3 length equals 12 residues. V lost 7 bases and J lost 4, with 9 bases in between. CDR1 and CDR2 from the germline V gene are SGHTA and FQGNSA.

The chain employs TRBV5-1 and TRBJ2-3; TRBD1 or TRBD2 may be the D gene (6 bases each). V lost 6 bases and J lost 2, with 19 bases in between. The CDR3 length is 16 residues. Per germline, CDR1 SGHRS and CDR2 YFSETQ. CDR3 region: CASTIRGGLLTDTQYF. The DNA of the CDR3 is TGCGCCAGCACAATCCGAGGGGGACTCCTCACAGATACGCAGTATTTT.

This sequence joins TRBV4-1 and TRBJ2-7; no clear D. V was trimmed by 2 bases and J by 7 bases, leaving 15 bases between them. The CDR3 spans 14 residues. CDR1 MGHRA and CDR2 YSYEKL come from the germline V gene. The CDR3 nucleotides read TGCGCCAGCAGCCAATCCCAACCTGACAATGAGCAGTACTTC. Translation: CASSQSQPDNEQYF.

This clonotype occurred many times. This chain uses TRBV6-5 with TRBJ1-6, with 8 positions matching TRBD1. Trimming removed 6 bases from V and 8 bases from J; junction bases left unmatched: 0. The CDR3 is 12 amino acids. The germline V gene has CDR1 MNHEY and CDR2 SVGAGI. CDR3 DNA sequence: TGTGCCAGCAGACAGGGGGATTCACCCCTCCACTTT. Protein: CASRQGDSPLHF.

A remark on this clonotype: This may be a read error: a much more frequent sequence differs by one nucleotide. J is TRBJ2-1 and V is TRBV5-1, with a weak D call TRBD2 (6 bases). The CDR3 contains 15 residues. Germline assignment: CDR1 SGHRS and CDR2 YFSETQ. CDR3 nucleotide sequence: TGCACCAGCAGCTTGGAAGGAGGGGCTATTTCCGAGCAGTTCTTC. It translates to CTSSLEGGAISEQFF.

This clonotype appeared a single time. This chain uses TRBV2 with TRBJ2-5; 7 nucleotides agree with TRBD1. The V segment lost 6 bases and the J segment 6 bases; nucleotides outside the gene matches: 10. CDR1 SNHLY and CDR2 FYNNEI come from the germline V gene. The CDR3 runs to 14 residues. The CDR3 DNA is TGTGCCAGCAGGGGTAGGGGGCGAGGAAAGACCCAGTACTTC. This codes for CASRGRGRGKTQYF.

As to this clonotype: A much bigger clone sits one base away, suggesting this may be a read error. The chain combines TRBV7-6 with TRBJ2-4; TRBD2 matches 10 bases. TRBJ2-7 matches the DNA end more closely, so the J call is doubtful. CDR3 length: 16 amino acids. The germline gives CDR1 SGHVS, CDR2 FNYEAQ. The CDR3 sequence: CACSHYGTSEADEQYF. Written as DNA, the CDR3 is TGTGCCTGCAGCCACTACGGGACTAGCGAGGCTGACGAGCAGTACTTC.

The J gene is TRBJ2-1, the V gene TRBV4-3, with a possible D match to TRBD1 (6 bases). This CDR3 comprises 16 residues. Trimming shortened V by 0 bases and J by 15 bases, and 24 bases separated the two germline ends. The V gene's germline CDR1 is LGHNA and CDR2 YSLEER. This chain's CDR3 is CASSQDLGAGDPERFF. The CDR3 DNA sequence: TGCGCCAGCAGCCAAGATCTTGGGGCAGGGGACCCGGAGAGGTTCTTC.

This chain uses TRBV6-6 with TRBJ1-1; a possible D gene is TRBD1 (5 bases). V lost 8 bases and J lost 4, with 17 bases in between. The germline V gene encodes CDR1 MNHNY and CDR2 SVGAGI (reference sequence). The CDR3 runs 14 residues. The CDR3 DNA is TGTGCCAGCGCTGGGACGGCCTTAGGCACTGAAGCTTTCTTT. It specifies CASAGTALGTEAFF.